This T cell receptor (beta chain) was recovered during a study of beta chain features in type 1 diabetes. This clone was observed a handful of times. A junction boundary mismatches the germline segment, possibly from a read error. Expressed TCRB transcripts were sequenced, since all the RNA that had been isolated was reverse transcribed. The assay was immunoSEQ multiplex PCR, and TCRdb's table has in-frame clones only and misses some. The sample has 860,000 or so clones, roughly a sixth seen once. This CDR3 is built from 14 residues. Germline assignment: CDR1 SGHRS and CDR2 YFSETQ. This sequence joins TRBV5-1 and TRBJ1-5; D unclear. The TCR comes from a woman under 30 in good health. Sequences were obtained from naive CD4+ T cells from blood. CDR3 DNA sequence: TGCGCCAGCAGCTTGGGTGGGCCGGATCAACCCCAGCATTTT. Its protein is CASSLGGPDQPQHF. Drawing the rest from reference TRBV5-1 and TRBJ1-5, the complete variable domain is KAGVTQTPRYLIKTRGQQVTLSCSPISGHRSVSWYQQTPGQGLQFLFEYFSETQRNKGNFPGRFSGRQFSNSRSEMNVSTLELGDSALYLCASSLGGPDQPQHFGDGTRLSIL.